Sample share makes the clone carrying this T cell receptor beta chain medium-sized (0.01 to 0.1%). Its antigen is as yet unknown. This entry belongs to a study of long-term antiretroviral therapy in people with HIV. In the study overall: The oldest samples precede the 2015 immediate-ART recommendation by about a decade. General study findings and limits: Participants lacked recorded data on ART adherence, viral resistance or therapy changes. Sampling of blood ran from about 2003 to 2017, and older ART regimens were possibly in use. ART-treated samples gained diversity yet remained below transplant donor controls.

At the survey level, the v3.0 immunoSEQ assay was run. Sequencing used immunoSEQ multiplex PCR; TCRdb keeps in-frame clones, though not all of them. The table has about 20,000 clones, approximately 81% seen once; the top ten hold about 10%. This CDR3 spans 14 amino acids. Trimming left V 5 bases short and J 1 base short, with 11 bases between. Germline V lookup: CDR1 LNHDA, CDR2 SQIVND (reference sequence). This material consisted of unsorted PBMCs, taken 2.3 to 2.5 years after starting antiretroviral therapy. The rearrangement joins TRBV19 to TRBJ1-1; perhaps TRBD1 as D (5 bases). This sequence was found in a man aged 35-49 years with HIV. CDR3 nucleotide sequence: TGTGCCAGTAGTGCGGACGGGGGGAACACTGAAGCTTTCTTT. The encoded protein is CASSADGGNTEAFF.